This T cell receptor beta chain was sequenced for a study of sequential checkpoint blockade in melanoma. Study context: Patients were randomized 1:1 to nivolumab-then-ipilimumab or ipilimumab-then-nivolumab first-line.

Here immunoSEQ multiplex PCR was the method, and the copy in TCRdb shows in-frame clones only, minus some. In the table there are around 18,000 clones, more than 55% of which are singletons. V lost 2 bases, J lost 0 bases, and 8 bases lay in between. Germline V gene data show CDR1 as SGHVS and CDR2 as FNYEAQ. The CDR3 totals 15 residues. Treatment: randomized to nivolumab then ipilimumab (arm A) or the reverse (arm B). The receptor was derived from a human donor with melanoma. This specimen was CD8+ T cells sorted from blood (inferred from file names), taken from a patient given nivolumab and ipilimumab in sequence. The chain carries TRBV7-6 and TRBJ1-5; no definite D call. In nucleotides, the CDR3 is TGTGCCAGCAGCTTATCCCCTTATAGCAATCAGCCCCAGCATTTT. Translation gives CASSLSPYSNQPQHF.